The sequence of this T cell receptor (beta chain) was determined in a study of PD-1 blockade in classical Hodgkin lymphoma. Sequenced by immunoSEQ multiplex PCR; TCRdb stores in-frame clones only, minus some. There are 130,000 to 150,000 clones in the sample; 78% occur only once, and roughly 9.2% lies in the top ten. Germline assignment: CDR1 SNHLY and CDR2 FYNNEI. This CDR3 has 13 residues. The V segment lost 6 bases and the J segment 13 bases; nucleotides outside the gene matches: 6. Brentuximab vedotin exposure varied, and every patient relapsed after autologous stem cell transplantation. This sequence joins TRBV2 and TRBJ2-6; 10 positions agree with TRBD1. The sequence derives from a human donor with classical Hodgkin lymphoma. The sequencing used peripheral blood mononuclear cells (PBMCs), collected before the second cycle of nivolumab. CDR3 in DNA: TGTGCCAGCAGCGCCGGGACAGGGGAGGTCCTGACTTTC. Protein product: CASSAGTGEVLTF.